The rows below give T cell receptor beta chains drawn from one sample of a study of post-analysis software for immune sequencing data. TCRdb reanalysed the PCR reads using MiXCR and keeps one entry per CDR3 protein. The sample consists of 400,000 to 500,000 distinct CDR3 sequences, about 40% of them appearing once. The source material was blood. All receptors come from a girl aged 2 to 10 with multiple sclerosis. CDR3s include the opening cysteine and the closing phenylalanine or tryptophan. D genes are given only for firm matches. Expanded clones get a size class; other rows say once, few or many, or leave the size out.

TRBJ2-1,TRBV24-1,few,TRBD1,CATSDRTGRNYNEQFF,TGTGCCACCAGTGACCGGACAGGGAGAAATTACAATGAGCAGTTCTTC
TRBJ1-4,TRBV7-2,few,TRBD1,CASSIWGTGNEKLFF,TGTGCCAGCAGCATCTGGGGGACAGGGAATGAAAAACTGTTTTTT
TRBJ1-2,TRBV7-9,-,TRBD1,CASSLIFQGGGNYGYTF,TGTGCCAGCAGCTTAATCTTCCAGGGGGGAGGAAACTATGGCTACACCTTC
TRBJ2-5,TRBV6-5,-,TRBD2,CASRAGLDERNEQYF,TGTGCCAGCAGAGCCGGACTAGATGAGCGCAATGAGCAGTACTTC
TRBJ2-1,TRBV29-1,-,TRBD2,CREREPGNEQFF,TGCAGGGAGCGGGAGCCGGGGAATGAGCAGTTCTTC
TRBJ2-1,TRBV20-1,-,TRBD1,CSARVDRRPYNEQFF,TGCAGTGCTAGAGTGGACAGGAGACCCTACAATGAGCAGTTCTTC
TRBJ1-2,TRBV20-1,-,-,CSARDQEGSYGYTF,TGCAGTGCTAGAGATCAGGAGGGGAGCTATGGCTACACCTTC
TRBJ2-7,TRBV7-9,few,TRBD2,CASGTSGSGNSYEQYF,TGTGCCAGCGGGACTAGCGGGAGCGGAAACTCCTACGAGCAGTACTTC
TRBJ2-5,TRBV13,few,TRBD2,CASSLGLAGAEGETQYF,TGTGCCAGCAGCTTAGGACTAGCGGGGGCCGAAGGAGAGACCCAGTACTTC
TRBJ2-7,TRBV4-3,-,TRBD1,CASSKPGQGFNEQYF,TGCGCCAGCAGCAAGCCGGGACAGGGGTTCAACGAGCAGTACTTC
TRBJ1-5,TRBV20-1,-,-,CSARPSGASNQPQHF,TGCAGTGCTAGACCGTCCGGGGCGAGCAATCAGCCCCAGCATTTT
TRBJ1-6,TRBV20-1,once,-,CSARSGITTNSPLHF,TGTAGTGCTAGATCGGGTATCACGACAAATTCACCCCTCCACTTT
TRBJ1-1,TRBV6-1,-,-,CASSEAGINTEAFF,TGTGCCAGCAGTGAAGCGGGCATCAACACTGAAGCTTTCTTT
TRBJ2-3,TRBV12-3/TRBV12-4,-,TRBD2,CASSLARTSGTDTQYF,TGTGCCAGCAGTTTAGCACGGACTAGCGGCACAGATACGCAGTATTTT
TRBJ1-1,TRBV27,-,-,CASSFGGSSFF,TGTGCCAGCAGTTTTGGAGGGTCCTCTTTCTTT
TRBJ2-1,TRBV10-3,-,-,CAISVLGNNEQFF,TGTGCCATCAGTGTTTTGGGAAACAATGAGCAGTTCTTC
TRBJ2-3,TRBV13,few,TRBD2,CASSPRRGAGTDTQYF,TGTGCCAGCAGCCCAAGGCGGGGGGCTGGCACAGATACGCAGTATTTT
TRBJ2-7,TRBV29-1,few,-,CSVGSSLYRREQYF,TGCAGCGTTGGCAGTTCACTATATCGTCGCGAGCAGTACTTC
TRBJ2-7,TRBV5-1,-,TRBD1,CASSLDRGVAYEQYF,TGCGCCAGCAGCTTGGACAGGGGCGTCGCCTACGAGCAGTACTTC
TRBJ1-2,TRBV5-1,few,-,CASRADSNYGYTF,TGCGCCAGCAGAGCGGACAGTAACTATGGCTACACCTTC
TRBJ2-5,TRBV7-3,few,-,CASSSGRQETQYF,TGTGCCAGCAGCAGCGGCAGGCAAGAGACCCAGTACTTC
TRBJ2-7,TRBV20-1,few,-,CSVYYGGTGSSYEQYF,TGCAGTGTATATTACGGAGGCACAGGGAGCTCCTACGAGCAGTACTTC
TRBJ2-7,TRBV5-5,-,TRBD2,CASSSTSGIAEQYF,TGTGCCAGCAGCTCGACTAGCGGGATCGCCGAGCAGTACTTC
TRBJ1-5,TRBV20-1,once,TRBD1,CSARARTGGAYSNQPQHF,TGCAGTGCTAGAGCACGGACAGGGGGAGCATATAGCAATCAGCCCCAGCATTTT
TRBJ2-3,TRBV5-1,-,TRBD2,CASSLMVAGGADTQYF,TGCGCCAGCAGCTTAATGGTAGCGGGAGGTGCAGATACGCAGTATTTT
TRBJ1-2,TRBV14,-,-,CASSPRTNDGYTF,TGTGCCAGCAGCCCCCGGACAAACGATGGCTACACCTTC
TRBJ1-2,TRBV7-9,-,-,CASSPNSYGYTF,TGTGCCAGCAGCCCCAACAGCTATGGCTACACCTTC
TRBJ1-2,TRBV4-2,-,TRBD1,CASSQDTFFPGQGAGYTF,TGTGCCAGCAGCCAAGACACTTTTTTTCCAGGACAGGGGGCTGGCTACACCTTC
TRBJ1-1,TRBV4-2,-,-,CASSPEEQFEAFF,TGTGCCAGCAGCCCCGAGGAACAGTTTGAAGCTTTCTTT
TRBJ1-2,TRBV12-3/TRBV12-4,few,-,CASSFGHGSYGYTF,TGTGCCAGCAGTTTCGGCCACGGAAGCTATGGCTACACCTTC
TRBJ1-1,TRBV5-6,once,-,CASSFLFQGTEAFF,TGTGCCAGCAGCTTTCTTTTCCAAGGGACTGAAGCTTTCTTT
TRBJ2-7,TRBV2,-,-,CASSVPEQYF,TGTGCCAGCAGTGTTCCCGAGCAGTACTTC
TRBJ2-7,TRBV7-8,few,-,CASSTIGPRYEQYF,TGTGCCAGCAGCACTATAGGGCCACGCTACGAGCAGTACTTC
TRBJ2-1,TRBV20-1,few,TRBD2,CSARSTGTSGGNEQFF,TGCAGTGCTAGATCGACCGGGACTAGCGGGGGCAATGAGCAGTTCTTC
TRBJ1-5,TRBV6-1,-,-,CASSIQGGYQPQHF,TGTGCCAGCAGTATACAAGGAGGGTATCAGCCCCAGCATTTT
TRBJ1-2,TRBV7-2,-,-,CASSLNTANYGYTF,TGTGCCAGCAGCTTAAACACTGCTAACTATGGCTACACCTTC
TRBJ2-3,TRBV18,-,TRBD2,CASSIRLAVDLNTDTQYF,TGTGCCAGCTCAATCAGGCTAGCGGTCGACCTTAACACAGATACGCAGTATTTT
TRBJ1-1,TRBV7-9,-,-,CASSLIEAGSRIFF,TGTGCCAGCAGCTTAATTGAGGCCGGGAGTCGAATTTTCTTT
TRBJ2-3,TRBV29-1,few,TRBD1,CSVDQTGLTDTQYF,TGCAGCGTTGATCAGACAGGGCTCACAGATACGCAGTATTTT
TRBJ2-5,TRBV29-1,many,-,CTWRTQYF,TGCACCTGGAGGACCCAGTACTTC
TRBJ2-7,TRBV30,-,TRBD2,CAWSTLRGIIGYEQYF,TGTGCCTGGAGCACGTTGCGGGGGATAATCGGCTACGAGCAGTACTTC
TRBJ1-6,TRBV7-2,-,-,CASSNTITGFPYNSPLHF,TGTGCCAGCAGTAATACCATAACAGGGTTTCCCTATAATTCACCCCTCCACTTT
TRBJ1-2,TRBV6-5,few,-,CASTTLRTYGYTF,TGTGCCAGCACCACACTGCGGACATATGGCTACACCTTC
TRBJ2-1,TRBV27,-,-,CASSPFAARAAVQFF,TGTGCCAGCTCTCCTTTCGCGGCGAGGGCGGCAGTACAGTTCTTC
TRBJ2-1,TRBV27,-,-,CASSLRLAPRDEQFF,TGTGCCAGCAGTTTACGGCTAGCACCCCGGGATGAGCAGTTCTTC
TRBJ2-5,TRBV28,-,TRBD1,CASSPDRVWETQYF,TGTGCCAGCAGCCCGGACAGGGTTTGGGAGACCCAGTACTTC
TRBJ2-7,TRBV13,-,-,CASSPRSIYEQYF,TGTGCCAGCAGCCCCCGGAGTATTTACGAGCAGTACTTC
TRBJ2-7,TRBV20-1,-,TRBD2,CSARRDYHYEQYF,TGCAGTGCTAGACGGGACTATCACTACGAGCAGTACTTC
TRBJ1-1,TRBV29-1,-,TRBD1,CSVEVQGAGTEAFF,TGCAGCGTTGAAGTACAGGGGGCTGGCACTGAAGCTTTCTTT
TRBJ2-7,TRBV7-2,-,-,CASSLARTGAAEQYF,TGTGCCAGCAGCTTAGCCCGAACAGGAGCGGCCGAGCAGTACTTC
TRBJ2-3,TRBV5-6,-,-,CASSFLDSRTDTQYF,TGTGCCAGCAGCTTCCTGGACAGCCGCACAGATACGCAGTATTTT
TRBJ2-1,TRBV20-1,-,TRBD2,CSAGGREAYNEQFF,TGCAGTGCGGGAGGGAGGGAGGCCTACAATGAGCAGTTCTTC
TRBJ1-1,TRBV5-1,-,-,CASRDGRGPNTEAFF,TGCGCCAGCAGAGATGGACGGGGCCCGAACACTGAAGCTTTCTTT
TRBJ1-2,TRBV27,few,TRBD1,CASSADTTGRRGYTF,TGTGCCAGCAGTGCCGATACGACAGGGCGCCGGGGCTACACCTTC
TRBJ2-3,TRBV7-6,-,-,CASSLAPADTQYF,TGTGCCAGCAGCTTAGCCCCAGCAGATACGCAGTATTTT